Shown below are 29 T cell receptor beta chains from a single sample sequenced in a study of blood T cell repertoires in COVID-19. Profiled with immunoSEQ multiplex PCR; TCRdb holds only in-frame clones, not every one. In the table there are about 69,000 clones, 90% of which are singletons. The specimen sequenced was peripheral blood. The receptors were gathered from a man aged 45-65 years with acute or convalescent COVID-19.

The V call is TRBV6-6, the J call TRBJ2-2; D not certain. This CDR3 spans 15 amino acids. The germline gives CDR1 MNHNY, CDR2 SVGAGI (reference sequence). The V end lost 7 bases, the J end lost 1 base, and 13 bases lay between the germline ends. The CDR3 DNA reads TGTGCCAGCACCGAAGTTGGCCGGAACACCGGGGAGCTGTTTTTT. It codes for CASTEVGRNTGELFF.

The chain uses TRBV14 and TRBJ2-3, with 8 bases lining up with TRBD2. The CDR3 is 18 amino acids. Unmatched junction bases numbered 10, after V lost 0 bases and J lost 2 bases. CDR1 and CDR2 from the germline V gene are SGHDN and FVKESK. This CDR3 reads CASSQDRREAGATDTQYF. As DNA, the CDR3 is TGTGCCAGCAGCCAAGATAGGCGGGAGGCAGGGGCCACAGATACGCAGTATTTT. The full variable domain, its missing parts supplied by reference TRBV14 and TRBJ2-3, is EAGVTQFPSHSVIEKGQTVTLRCDPISGHDNLYWYRRVMGKEIKFLLHFVKESKQDESGMPNNRFLAERTGGTYSTLKVQPAELEDSGVYFCASSQDRREAGATDTQYFGPGTRLTVL.

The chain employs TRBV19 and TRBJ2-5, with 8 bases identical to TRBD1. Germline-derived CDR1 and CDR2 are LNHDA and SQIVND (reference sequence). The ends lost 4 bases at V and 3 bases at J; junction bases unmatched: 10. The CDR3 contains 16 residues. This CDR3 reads CASSTKGQGLEETQYF. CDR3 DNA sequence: TGTGCCAGTAGTACTAAAGGACAGGGTTTGGAAGAGACCCAGTACTTC.

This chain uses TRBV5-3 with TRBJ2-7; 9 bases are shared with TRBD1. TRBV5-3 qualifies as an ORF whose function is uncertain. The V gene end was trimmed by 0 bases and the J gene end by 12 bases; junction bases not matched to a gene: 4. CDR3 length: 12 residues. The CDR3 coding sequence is TGTGCCAGAAGCTTGGCCACAGGGGGCGCGTACTTC. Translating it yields CARSLATGGAYF.

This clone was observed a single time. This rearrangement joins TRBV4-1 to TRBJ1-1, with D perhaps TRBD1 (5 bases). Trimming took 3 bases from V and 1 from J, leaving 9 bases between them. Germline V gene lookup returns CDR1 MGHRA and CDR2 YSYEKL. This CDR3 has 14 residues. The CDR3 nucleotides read TGCGCCAGCAGCCAGGGAGGGGCGAACACTGAAGCTTTCTTT. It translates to CASSQGGANTEAFF.

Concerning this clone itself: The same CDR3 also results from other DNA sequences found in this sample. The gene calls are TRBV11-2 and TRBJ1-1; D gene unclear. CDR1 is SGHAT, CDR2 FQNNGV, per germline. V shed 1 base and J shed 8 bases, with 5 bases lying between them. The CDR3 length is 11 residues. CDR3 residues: CASSLGEEAFF. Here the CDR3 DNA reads TGTGCCAGCAGCTTAGGGGAGGAAGCTTTCTTT.

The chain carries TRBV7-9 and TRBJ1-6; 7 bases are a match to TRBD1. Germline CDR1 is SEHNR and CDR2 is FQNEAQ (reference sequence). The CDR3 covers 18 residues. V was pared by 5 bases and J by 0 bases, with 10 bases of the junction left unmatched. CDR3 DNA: TGTGCCAGCAGCCCGGCGACAGGGAAGAGCTCCTATAATTCACCCCTCCACTTT. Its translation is CASSPATGKSSYNSPLHF.

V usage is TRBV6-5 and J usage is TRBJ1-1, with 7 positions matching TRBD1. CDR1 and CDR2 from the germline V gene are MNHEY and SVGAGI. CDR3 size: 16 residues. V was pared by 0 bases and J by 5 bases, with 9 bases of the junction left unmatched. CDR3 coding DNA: TGTGCCAGCAGTTACTCGTCCAGGGGGTCGGCTACTGAAGCTTTCTTT. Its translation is CASSYSSRGSATEAFF.

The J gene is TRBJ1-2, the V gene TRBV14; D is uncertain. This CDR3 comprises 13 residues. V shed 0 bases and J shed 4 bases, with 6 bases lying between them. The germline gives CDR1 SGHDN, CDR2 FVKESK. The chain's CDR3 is CASSQDRGYGYTF. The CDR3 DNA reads TGTGCCAGCAGCCAAGATCGGGGCTATGGCTACACCTTC.

CDR3 sequence reads: CASSLGGTDTQYF. CDR3 nucleotides: TGTGCCAGCAGCTTAGGAGGCACAGATACGCAGTATTTT. V gene TRBV11-3 combines with J gene TRBJ2-3, with no clear D. The CDR3 spans 13 residues. Germline loops: CDR1 SGHNT, CDR2 YENEEA. Trimming left V 1 base short and J 1 base short, with 3 bases between.

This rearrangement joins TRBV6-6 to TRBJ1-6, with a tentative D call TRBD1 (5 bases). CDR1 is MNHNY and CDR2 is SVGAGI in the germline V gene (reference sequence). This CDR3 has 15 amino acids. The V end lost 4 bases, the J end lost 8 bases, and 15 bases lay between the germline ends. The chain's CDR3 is CASSSWGIRDSPLHF. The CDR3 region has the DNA TGTGCCAGCAGTTCCTGGGGAATCAGGGATTCACCCCTCCACTTT.

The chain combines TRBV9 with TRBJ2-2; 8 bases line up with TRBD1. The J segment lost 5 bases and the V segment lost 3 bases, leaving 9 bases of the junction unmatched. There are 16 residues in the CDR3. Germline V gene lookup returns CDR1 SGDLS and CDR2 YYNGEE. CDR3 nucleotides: TGTGCCAGCAGCGCCCAGCGGACAGGGTATACCGGGGAGCTGTTTTTT. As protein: CASSAQRTGYTGELFF.

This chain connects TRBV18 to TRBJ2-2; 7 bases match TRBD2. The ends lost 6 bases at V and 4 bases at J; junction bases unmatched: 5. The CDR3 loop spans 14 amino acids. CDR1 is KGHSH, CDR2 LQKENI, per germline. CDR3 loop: CASSRSGGTGELFF. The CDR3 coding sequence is TGTGCCAGCTCCCGATCGGGGGGCACCGGGGAGCTGTTTTTT.

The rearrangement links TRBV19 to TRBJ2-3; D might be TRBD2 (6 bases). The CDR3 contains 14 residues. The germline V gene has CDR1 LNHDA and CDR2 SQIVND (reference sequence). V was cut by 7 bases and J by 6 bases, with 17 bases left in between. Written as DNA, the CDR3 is TGTGCCAGTAAACGGTTAACGGGGGTCGATACGCAGTATTTT. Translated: CASKRLTGVDTQYF.

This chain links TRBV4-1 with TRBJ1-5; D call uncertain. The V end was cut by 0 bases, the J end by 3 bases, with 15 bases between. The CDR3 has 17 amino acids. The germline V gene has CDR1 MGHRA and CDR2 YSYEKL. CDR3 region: CASSQEWAGGSNQPQHF. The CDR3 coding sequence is TGCGCCAGCAGCCAAGAGTGGGCAGGTGGCTCCAATCAGCCCCAGCATTTT.

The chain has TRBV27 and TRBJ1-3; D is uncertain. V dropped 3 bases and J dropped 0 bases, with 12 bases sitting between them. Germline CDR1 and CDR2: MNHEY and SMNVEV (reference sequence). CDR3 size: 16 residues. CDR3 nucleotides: TGTGCCAGCAGTTTGAGGGAAGGTTACTCTGGAAACACCATATATTTT. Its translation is CASSLREGYSGNTIYF.

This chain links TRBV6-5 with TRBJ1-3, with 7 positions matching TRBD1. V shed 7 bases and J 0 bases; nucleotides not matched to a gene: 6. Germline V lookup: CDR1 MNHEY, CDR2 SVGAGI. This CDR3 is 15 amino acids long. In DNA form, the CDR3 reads TGTGCCAGCAAGAGGGACAGTAGCTCTGGAAACACCATATATTTT. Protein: CASKRDSSSGNTIYF.

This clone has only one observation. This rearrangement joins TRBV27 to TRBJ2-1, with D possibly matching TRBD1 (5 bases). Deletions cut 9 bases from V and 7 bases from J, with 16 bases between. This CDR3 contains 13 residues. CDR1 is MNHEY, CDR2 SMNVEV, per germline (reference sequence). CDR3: CASTTVPFNEQFF. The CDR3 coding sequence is TGTGCCAGTACGACAGTACCTTTTAATGAGCAGTTCTTC.

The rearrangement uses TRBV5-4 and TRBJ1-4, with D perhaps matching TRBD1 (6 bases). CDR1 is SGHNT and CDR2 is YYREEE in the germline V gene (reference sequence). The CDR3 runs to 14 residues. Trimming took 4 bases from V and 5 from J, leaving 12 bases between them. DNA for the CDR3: TGTGCCAGCAGCCGACAGGACGGGAATGAAAAACTGTTTTTT. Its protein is CASSRQDGNEKLFF.

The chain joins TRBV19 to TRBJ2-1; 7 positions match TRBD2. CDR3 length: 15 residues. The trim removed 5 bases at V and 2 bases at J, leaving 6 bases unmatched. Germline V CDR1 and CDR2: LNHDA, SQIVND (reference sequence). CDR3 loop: CASSQASGTYNEQFF. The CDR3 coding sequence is TGTGCCAGTAGTCAAGCTAGCGGTACCTACAATGAGCAGTTCTTC.

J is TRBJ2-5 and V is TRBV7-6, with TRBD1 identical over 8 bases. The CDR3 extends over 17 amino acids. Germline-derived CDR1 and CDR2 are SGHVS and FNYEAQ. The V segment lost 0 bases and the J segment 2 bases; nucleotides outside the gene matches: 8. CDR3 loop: CASSLAIAGGRQETQYF. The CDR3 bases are TGTGCCAGCAGCTTAGCGATCGCAGGGGGCAGGCAAGAGACCCAGTACTTC.

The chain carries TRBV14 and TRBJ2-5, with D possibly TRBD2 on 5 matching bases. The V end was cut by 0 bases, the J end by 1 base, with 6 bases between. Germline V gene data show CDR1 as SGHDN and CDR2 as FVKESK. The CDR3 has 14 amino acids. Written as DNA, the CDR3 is TGTGCCAGCAGCCAAGAGCTAGCCCAAGAGACCCAGTACTTC. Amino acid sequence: CASSQELAQETQYF.

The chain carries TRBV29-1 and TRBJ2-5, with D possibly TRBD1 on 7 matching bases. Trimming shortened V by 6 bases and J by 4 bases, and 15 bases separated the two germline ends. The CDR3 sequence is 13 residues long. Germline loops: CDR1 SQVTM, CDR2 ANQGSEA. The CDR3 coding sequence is TGCAGCGTGGGGGGACAGTCAGGAGAGACCCAGTACTTC. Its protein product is CSVGGQSGETQYF.

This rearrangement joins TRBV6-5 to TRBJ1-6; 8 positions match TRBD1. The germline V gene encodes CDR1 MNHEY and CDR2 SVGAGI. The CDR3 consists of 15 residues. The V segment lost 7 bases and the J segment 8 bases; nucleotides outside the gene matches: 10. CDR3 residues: CASTPGQGDHSPLHF. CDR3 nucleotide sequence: TGTGCCAGCACCCCCGGACAGGGTGACCATTCACCCCTCCACTTT.

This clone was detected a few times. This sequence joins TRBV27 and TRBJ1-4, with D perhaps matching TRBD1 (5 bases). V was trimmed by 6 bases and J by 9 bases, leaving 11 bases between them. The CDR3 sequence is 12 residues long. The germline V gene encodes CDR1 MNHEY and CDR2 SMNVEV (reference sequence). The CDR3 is CASRAGSKKLFF. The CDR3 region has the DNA TGTGCCAGCAGGGCAGGGTCGAAAAAACTGTTTTTT.

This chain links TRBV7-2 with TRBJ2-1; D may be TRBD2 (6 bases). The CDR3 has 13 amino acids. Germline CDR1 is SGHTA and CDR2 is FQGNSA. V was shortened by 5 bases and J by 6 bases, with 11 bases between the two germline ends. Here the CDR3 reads CASSTGVANEQFF. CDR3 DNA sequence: TGTGCCAGCAGCACGGGAGTTGCCAATGAGCAGTTCTTC.

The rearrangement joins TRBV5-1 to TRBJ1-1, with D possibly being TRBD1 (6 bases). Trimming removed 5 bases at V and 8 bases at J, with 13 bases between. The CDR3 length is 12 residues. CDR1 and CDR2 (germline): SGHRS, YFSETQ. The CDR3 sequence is CASRPDRQEAFF. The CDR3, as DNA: TGCGCCAGCAGACCAGACAGGCAGGAAGCTTTCTTT.

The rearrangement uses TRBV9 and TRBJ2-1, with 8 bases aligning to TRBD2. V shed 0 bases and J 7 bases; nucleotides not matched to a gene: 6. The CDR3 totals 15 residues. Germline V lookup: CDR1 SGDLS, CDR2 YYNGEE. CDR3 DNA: TGTGCCAGCAGCGTAGGAAGCGGGAGTGGGAATGAGCAGTTCTTC. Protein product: CASSVGSGSGNEQFF.

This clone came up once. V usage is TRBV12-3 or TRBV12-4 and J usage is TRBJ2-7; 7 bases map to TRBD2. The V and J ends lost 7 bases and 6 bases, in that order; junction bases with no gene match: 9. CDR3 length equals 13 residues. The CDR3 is CASTLSGEGEQYF. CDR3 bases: TGTGCCAGCACCTTGTCGGGGGAGGGCGAGCAGTACTTC.